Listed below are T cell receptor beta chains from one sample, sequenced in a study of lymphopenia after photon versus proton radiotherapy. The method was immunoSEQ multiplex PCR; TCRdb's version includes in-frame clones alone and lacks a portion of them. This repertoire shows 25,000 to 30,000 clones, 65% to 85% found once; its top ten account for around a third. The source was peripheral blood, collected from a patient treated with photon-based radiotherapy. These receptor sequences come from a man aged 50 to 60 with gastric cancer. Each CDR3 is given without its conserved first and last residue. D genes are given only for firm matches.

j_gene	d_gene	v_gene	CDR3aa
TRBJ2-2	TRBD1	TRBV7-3	ASSPETGVTGELF
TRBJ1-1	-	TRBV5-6	ASSNVLRGAF
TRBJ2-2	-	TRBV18	ASSPNTGELF
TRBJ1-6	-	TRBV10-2	ASSGGSAPYNSPLH
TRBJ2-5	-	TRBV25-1	ASSEMSGPGTQY
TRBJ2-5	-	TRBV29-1	SVGRLQETQY
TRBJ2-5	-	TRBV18	ASSPRPSSQETQY
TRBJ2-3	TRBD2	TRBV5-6	ASSQAGGKDTQY
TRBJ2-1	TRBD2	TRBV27	ASGGGAGYNEQF
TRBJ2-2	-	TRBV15	ATSRVKNTGELF
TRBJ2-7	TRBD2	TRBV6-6	ASSLTSGGALEQY
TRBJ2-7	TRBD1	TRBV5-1	ASSPGQGADEQY
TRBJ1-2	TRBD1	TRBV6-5	ASSNKGQGLYGYT
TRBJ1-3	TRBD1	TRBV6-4	ASSDSGQGNTIY
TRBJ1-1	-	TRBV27	ASSFREGLGTEAF
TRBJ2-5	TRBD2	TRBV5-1	ASSLIAGGETQY
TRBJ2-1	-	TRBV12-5	ASGLFGGIGNEQF
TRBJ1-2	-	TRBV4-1	ASSQEAGVNYGYT
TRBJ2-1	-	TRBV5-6	ASSLAHRVVRRDNEQF
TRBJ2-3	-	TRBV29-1	SGLPSTDTQY
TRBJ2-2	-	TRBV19	ASSIRGRLGELF
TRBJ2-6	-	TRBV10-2	ASSEAAMGANVLT
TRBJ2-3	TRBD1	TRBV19	ASRWGQTSTDTQY
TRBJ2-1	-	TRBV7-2	ASSLPVHNEQF
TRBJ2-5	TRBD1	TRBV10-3	ATGNLQGTLETQY
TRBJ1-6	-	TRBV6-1	ASSERRTSPLH
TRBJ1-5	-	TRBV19	ASSMRGTGNQPQH
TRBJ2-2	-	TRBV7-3	ASGSANTGELF
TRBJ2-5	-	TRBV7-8	ASSLGYLSQETQY
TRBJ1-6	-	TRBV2	ASQGQHNSPLH
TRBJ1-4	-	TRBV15	ATSIPGATNEKLF
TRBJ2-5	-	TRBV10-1	ASSESWYQETQY
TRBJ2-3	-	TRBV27	ASSPVAGGGADTQY
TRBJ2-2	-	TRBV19	ASSMAQTNTGELF
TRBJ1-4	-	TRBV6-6	ASKRSTNEKLF
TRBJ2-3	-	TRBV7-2	ASSFLGRSTDTQY
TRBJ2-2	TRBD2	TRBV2	ASSPSGGGTGELF
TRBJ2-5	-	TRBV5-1	ASSLEGTETQY
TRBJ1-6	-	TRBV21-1	ASSKGQYNSPLH
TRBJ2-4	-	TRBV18	ASSPAAKNIQY
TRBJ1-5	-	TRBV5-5	ASSLGVQPQH
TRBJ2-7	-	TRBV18	ASSLSPGYEQY
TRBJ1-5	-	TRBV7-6	ASSLPSQPQH
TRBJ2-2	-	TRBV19	ASSIQGGELF
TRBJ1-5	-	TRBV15	ATSRDDDQPQH
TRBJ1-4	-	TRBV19	ASSTQQWEKLF
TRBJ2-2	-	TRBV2	ASSAHPNTGELF
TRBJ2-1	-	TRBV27	ASSLGVREQF